This TCR beta chain was identified during a study of early T cells in non-severe SARS-CoV-2 infection. As for the study in general: From unsorted whole blood, bulk RNA was sequenced, and the chains remained unpaired.

Molecules of cDNA were individually given unique molecular identifiers that were attached to them. TCRdb redid the calling of the 5' RACE reads with MiXCR, one entry per CDR3 protein. The sample shows 65,000 to 95,000 distinct CDR3 sequences, about 9.6% of them seen only once. Study-level results: VDJdb matching skewed toward anti-spike CD8 responses, missing private and CD4 specificities.

Ten or more counts support this clonotype. Its specificity is not known. The source is an adult who was a healthcare worker with PCR-confirmed SARS-CoV-2 infection or an uninfected control (not recorded which). Specimen: whole blood.

For the CDR3, the DNA is TGTGCCAGCAGTTCCGTGGGGGTGAACTATGGCTACACCTTC. Translated, it gives CASSSVGVNYGYTF. The V and J genes are TRBV28 and TRBJ1-2; D might be TRBD1 (5 bases). The germline V and J ends were trimmed by 4 bases and 2 bases, with 11 bases remaining between them. The V gene's germline CDR1 is MDHEN and CDR2 SYDVKM. The CDR3 runs 14 residues.